These 8 T cell receptor beta chains originate from one sample sequenced in a study of blood T cell repertoires in COVID-19. The assay was immunoSEQ multiplex PCR, and TCRdb's table has in-frame clones only and misses some. The table has 70,000 to 90,000 clones, roughly 82% seen once. The sequenced sample was peripheral blood. These receptors were collected from a woman at least 80 years old with acute or convalescent COVID-19.

The rearrangement joins TRBV24-1 to TRBJ2-2; D not certain. Germline values: CDR1 KGHDR, CDR2 SFDVKD. The CDR3 is made up of 13 amino acids. The V and J ends lost 0 bases and 7 bases respectively, with 5 bases between them. This chain's CDR3 is CATSDLVSGELFF. DNA of the CDR3: TGTGCCACCAGTGATTTGGTCAGCGGGGAGCTGTTTTTT.

The V and J genes are TRBV3-1 (or the pseudogene TRBV3-2) and TRBJ2-1; TRBD2 aligns across 10 bases. CDR3 length: 16 residues. The V and J ends lost 6 bases and 4 bases, in that order; junction bases with no gene match: 9. Germline lookup yields CDR1 LGHDT and CDR2 YNNKEL (reference sequence). The CDR3 sequence is CASSLGGTSVYNEQFF. The CDR3 nucleotides read TGTGCCAGCAGTTTAGGCGGGACTAGCGTGTACAATGAGCAGTTCTTC.

The chain joins TRBV3-1 (or the pseudogene TRBV3-2) to TRBJ1-1, with D uncertain. Germline lookup yields CDR1 LGHDT and CDR2 YNNKEL (reference sequence). The V end was cut by 1 base, the J end by 0 bases, with 3 bases between. The CDR3 is made up of 13 amino acids. The DNA of the CDR3 is TGTGCCAGCAGCCAAGTCTTGAACACTGAAGCTTTCTTT. It yields the protein CASSQVLNTEAFF.

This rearrangement joins TRBV10-3 to TRBJ2-3; possible D gene TRBD1, 6 bases. Trimming took 7 bases from V and 0 from J, leaving 17 bases between them. CDR1 is ENHRY and CDR2 is SYGVKD in the germline V gene. This CDR3 is 16 amino acids long. CDR3 residues: CAITTSDRSSTDTQYF. The CDR3 nucleotides are TGTGCCATCACTACCTCGGACAGATCTAGCACAGATACGCAGTATTTT.

This chain connects TRBV6-5 to TRBJ1-5, with 8 bases matching TRBD1. J gave up 6 bases and V 7 bases, and 5 bases lay outside the gene matches. Germline CDR1 reads MNHEY; CDR2 reads SVGAGI. The CDR3 loop spans 13 amino acids. The CDR3 DNA reads as TGTGCCAGCACGGACAGGGTCGGTCAGCCCCAGCATTTT. It is translated as CASTDRVGQPQHF.

The chain joins TRBV19 to TRBJ2-3, with TRBD2 as a possible D gene (5 bases). V lost 7 bases and J lost 0, with 11 bases in between. This CDR3 region has 14 residues. Germline CDR1 is LNHDA and CDR2 is SQIVND (reference sequence). CDR3 sequence: CASMSGSSTDTQYF. The DNA for the CDR3 is TGTGCCAGTATGAGCGGCTCTAGCACAGATACGCAGTATTTT.

This chain links TRBV3-1 (or the pseudogene TRBV3-2) with TRBJ2-5; the D gene is possibly TRBD1 (5 bases). Trimming pared 3 bases from V and 2 bases from J, leaving 7 bases between. Germline V gives CDR1 LGHDT, CDR2 YNNKEL (reference sequence). This CDR3 spans 13 amino acids. The CDR3 here is CASSQSGQETQYF. CDR3 bases: TGTGCCAGCAGCCAGTCAGGGCAAGAGACCCAGTACTTC.

CDR3 nucleotide sequence: TGTGCCAGCAGTTTTCCGGGACAGGGGAACACTGAAGCTTTCTTT. Encoded protein: CASSFPGQGNTEAFF. V gene TRBV2 combines with J gene TRBJ1-1, with 9 bases matching TRBD1. Germline lookup yields CDR1 SNHLY and CDR2 FYNNEI. The CDR3 has 15 residues. Losses at the gene ends were 5 bases for V and 1 base for J; bases not matched to a gene: 5. The full variable domain, its missing parts supplied by reference TRBV2 and TRBJ1-1, is EPEVTQTPSHQVTQMGQEVILRCVPISNHLYFYWYRQILGQKVEFLVSFYNNEISEKSEIFDDQFSVERPDGSNFTLKIRSTKLEDSAMYFCASSFPGQGNTEAFFGQGTRLTVV.